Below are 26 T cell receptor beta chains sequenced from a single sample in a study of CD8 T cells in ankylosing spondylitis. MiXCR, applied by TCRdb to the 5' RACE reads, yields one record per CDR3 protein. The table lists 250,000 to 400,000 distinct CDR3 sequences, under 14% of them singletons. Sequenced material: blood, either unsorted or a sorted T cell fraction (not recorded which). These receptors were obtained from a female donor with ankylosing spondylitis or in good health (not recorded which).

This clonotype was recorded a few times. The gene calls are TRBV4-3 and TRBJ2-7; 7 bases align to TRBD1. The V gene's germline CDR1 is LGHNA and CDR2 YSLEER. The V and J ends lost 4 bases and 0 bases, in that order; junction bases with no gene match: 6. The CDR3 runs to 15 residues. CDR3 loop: CASSRQQGSSYEQYF. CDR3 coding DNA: TGCGCCAGCAGCCGACAACAGGGGAGCTCCTACGAGCAGTACTTC.

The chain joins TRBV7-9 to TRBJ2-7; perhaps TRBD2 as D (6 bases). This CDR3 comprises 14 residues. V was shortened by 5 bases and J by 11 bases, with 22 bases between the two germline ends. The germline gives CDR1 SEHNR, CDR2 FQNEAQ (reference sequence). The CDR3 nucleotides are TGTGCCAGCAGCCCAACAGAGACAGCCCGGGAGAAGTACTTC. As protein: CASSPTETAREKYF. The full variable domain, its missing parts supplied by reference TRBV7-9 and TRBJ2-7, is DTGVSQNPRHKITKRGQNVTFRCDPISEHNRLYWYRQTLGQGPEFLTYFQNEAQLEKSRLLSDRFSAERPKGSFSTLEIQRTEQGDSAMYLCASSPTETAREKYFGPGTRLTVT.

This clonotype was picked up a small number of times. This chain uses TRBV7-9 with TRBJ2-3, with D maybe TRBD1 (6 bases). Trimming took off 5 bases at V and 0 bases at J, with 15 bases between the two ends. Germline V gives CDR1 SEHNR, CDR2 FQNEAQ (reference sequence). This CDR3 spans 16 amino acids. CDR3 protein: CASSPRGQGSTDTQYF. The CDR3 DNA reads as TGTGCCAGCAGCCCCAGGGGTCAGGGGAGCACAGATACGCAGTATTTT.

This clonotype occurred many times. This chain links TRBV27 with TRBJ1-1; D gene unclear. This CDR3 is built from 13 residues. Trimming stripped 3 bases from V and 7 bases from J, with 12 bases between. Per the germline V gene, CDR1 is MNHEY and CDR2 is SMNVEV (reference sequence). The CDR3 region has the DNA TGTGCCAGCAGTTTCTCCCTGGGGTTTGAAGCTTTCTTT. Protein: CASSFSLGFEAFF.

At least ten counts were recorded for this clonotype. CDR3 DNA sequence: TGCGCCAGCAGCTTGCCCAGCGGGGGAGGAAATACGCAGTATTTT. Its protein is CASSLPSGGGNTQYF. The chain is built from TRBV5-1 and TRBJ2-3; 8 bases are shared with TRBD2. V lost 1 base, J lost 7 bases, and 8 bases stayed unmatched. The CDR3 runs to 15 residues. CDR1 is SGHRS and CDR2 is YFSETQ in the germline V gene.

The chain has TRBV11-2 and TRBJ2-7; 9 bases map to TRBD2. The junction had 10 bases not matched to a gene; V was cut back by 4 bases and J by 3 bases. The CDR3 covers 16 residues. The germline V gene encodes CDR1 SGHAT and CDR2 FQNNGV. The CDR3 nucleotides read TGTGCCAGCAGCTATGTGACTCTAGCGGGAAACTACGAGCAGTACTTC. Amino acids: CASSYVTLAGNYEQYF.

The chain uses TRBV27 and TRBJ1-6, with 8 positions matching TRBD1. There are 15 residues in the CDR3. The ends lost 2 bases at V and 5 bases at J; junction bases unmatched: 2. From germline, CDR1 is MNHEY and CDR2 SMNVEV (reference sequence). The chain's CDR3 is CASSLTGGHNSPLHF. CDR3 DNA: TGTGCCAGCAGTTTAACAGGGGGACATAATTCACCCCTCCACTTT.

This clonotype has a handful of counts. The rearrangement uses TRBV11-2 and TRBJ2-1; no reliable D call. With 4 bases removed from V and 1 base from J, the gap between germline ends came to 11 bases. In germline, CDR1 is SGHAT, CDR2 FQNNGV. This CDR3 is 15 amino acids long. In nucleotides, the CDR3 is TGTGCCAGCAGCTCCGAGGCAAGTTCCTACAATGAGCAGTTCTTC. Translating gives CASSSEASSYNEQFF.

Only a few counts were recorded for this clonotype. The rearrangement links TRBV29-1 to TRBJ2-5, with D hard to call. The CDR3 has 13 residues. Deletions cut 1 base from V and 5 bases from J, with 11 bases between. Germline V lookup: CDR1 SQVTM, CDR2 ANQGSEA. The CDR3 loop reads CSVEVGVLETQYF. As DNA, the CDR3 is TGCAGCGTTGAAGTTGGGGTTTTGGAGACCCAGTACTTC.

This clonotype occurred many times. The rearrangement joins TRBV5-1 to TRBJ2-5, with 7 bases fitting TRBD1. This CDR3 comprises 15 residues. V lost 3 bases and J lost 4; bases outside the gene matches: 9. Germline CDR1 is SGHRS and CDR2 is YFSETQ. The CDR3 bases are TGCGCCAGCAGCTCCTCCGGGACAGTATCAGAGACCCAGTACTTC. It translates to CASSSSGTVSETQYF.

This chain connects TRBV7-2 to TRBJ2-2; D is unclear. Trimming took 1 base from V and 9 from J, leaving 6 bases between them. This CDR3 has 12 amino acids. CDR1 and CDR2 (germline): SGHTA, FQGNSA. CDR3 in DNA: TGTGCCAGCAGCTTAGACGGCCGGGAGCTGTTTTTT. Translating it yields CASSLDGRELFF. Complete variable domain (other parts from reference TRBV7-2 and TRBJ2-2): GAGVSQSPSNKVTEKGKDVELRCDPISGHTALYWYRQSLGQGLEFLIYFQGNSAPDKSGLPSDRFSAERTGGSVSTLTIQRTQQEDSAVYLCASSLDGRELFFGEGSRLTVL.

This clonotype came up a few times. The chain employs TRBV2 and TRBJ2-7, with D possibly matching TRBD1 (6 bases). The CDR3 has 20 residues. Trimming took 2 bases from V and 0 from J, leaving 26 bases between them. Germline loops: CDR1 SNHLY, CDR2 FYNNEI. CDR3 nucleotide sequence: TGTGCCAGCAGTGAACGTAGGCAGGGGCGAAGTTCTTTAGGCTCCTACGAGCAGTACTTC. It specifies CASSERRQGRSSLGSYEQYF.

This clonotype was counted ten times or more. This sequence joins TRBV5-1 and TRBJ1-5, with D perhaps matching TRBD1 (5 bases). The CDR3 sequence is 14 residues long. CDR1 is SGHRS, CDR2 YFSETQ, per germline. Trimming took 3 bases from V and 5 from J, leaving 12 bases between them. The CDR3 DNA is TGCGCCAGCAGCTCGGGGCCAGCCCATCAGCCCCAGCATTTT. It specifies CASSSGPAHQPQHF. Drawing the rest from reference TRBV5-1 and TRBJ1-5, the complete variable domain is KAGVTQTPRYLIKTRGQQVTLSCSPISGHRSVSWYQQTPGQGLQFLFEYFSETQRNKGNFPGRFSGRQFSNSRSEMNVSTLELGDSALYLCASSSGPAHQPQHFGDGTRLSIL.

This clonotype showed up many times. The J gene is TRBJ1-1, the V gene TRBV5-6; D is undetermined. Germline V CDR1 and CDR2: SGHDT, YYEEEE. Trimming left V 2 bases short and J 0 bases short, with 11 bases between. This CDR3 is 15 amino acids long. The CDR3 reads CASSFKNRLNTEAFF. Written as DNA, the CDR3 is TGTGCCAGCAGCTTTAAGAACAGATTGAACACTGAAGCTTTCTTT.

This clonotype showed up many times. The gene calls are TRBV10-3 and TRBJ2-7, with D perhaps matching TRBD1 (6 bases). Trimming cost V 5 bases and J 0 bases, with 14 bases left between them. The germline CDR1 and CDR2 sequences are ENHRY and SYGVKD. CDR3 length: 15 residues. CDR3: CAISPPLDSSYEQYF. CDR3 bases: TGTGCCATCAGTCCTCCCCTGGACAGCTCCTACGAGCAGTACTTC.

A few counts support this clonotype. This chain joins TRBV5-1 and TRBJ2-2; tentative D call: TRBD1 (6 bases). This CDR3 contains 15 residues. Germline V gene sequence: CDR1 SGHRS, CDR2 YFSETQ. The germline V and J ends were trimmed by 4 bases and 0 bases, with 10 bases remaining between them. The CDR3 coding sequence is TGCGCCAGCAGCCCGGGACATACGAACACCGGGGAGCTGTTTTTT. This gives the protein CASSPGHTNTGELFF.

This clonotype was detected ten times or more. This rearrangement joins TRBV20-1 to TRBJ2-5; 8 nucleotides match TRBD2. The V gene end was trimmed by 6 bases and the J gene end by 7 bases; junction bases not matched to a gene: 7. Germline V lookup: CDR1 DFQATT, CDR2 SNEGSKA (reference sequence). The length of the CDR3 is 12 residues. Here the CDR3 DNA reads TGCAGTGCCGGACTAGCTATGGTGACCCAGTACTTC. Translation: CSAGLAMVTQYF.

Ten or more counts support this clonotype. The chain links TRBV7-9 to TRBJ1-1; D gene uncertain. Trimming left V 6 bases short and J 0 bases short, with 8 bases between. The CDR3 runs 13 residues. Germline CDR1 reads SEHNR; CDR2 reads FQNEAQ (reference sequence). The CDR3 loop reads CASSEVMNTEAFF. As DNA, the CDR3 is TGTGCCAGCAGTGAAGTCATGAACACTGAAGCTTTCTTT.

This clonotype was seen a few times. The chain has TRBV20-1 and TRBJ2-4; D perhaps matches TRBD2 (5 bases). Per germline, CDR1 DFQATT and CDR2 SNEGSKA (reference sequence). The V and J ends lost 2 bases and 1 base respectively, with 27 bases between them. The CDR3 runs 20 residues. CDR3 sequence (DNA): TGCAGTGCTAGATTAGTCGGCGGCTCGAGCCGGGGAGACGCCAAAAACATTCAGTACTTC. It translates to CSARLVGGSSRGDAKNIQYF.

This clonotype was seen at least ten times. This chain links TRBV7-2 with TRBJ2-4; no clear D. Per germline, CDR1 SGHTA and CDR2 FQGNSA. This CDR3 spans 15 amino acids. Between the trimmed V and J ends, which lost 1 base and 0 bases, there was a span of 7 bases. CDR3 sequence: CASSLDILAKNIQYF. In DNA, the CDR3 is TGTGCCAGCAGCTTAGACATCTTAGCCAAAAACATTCAGTACTTC.

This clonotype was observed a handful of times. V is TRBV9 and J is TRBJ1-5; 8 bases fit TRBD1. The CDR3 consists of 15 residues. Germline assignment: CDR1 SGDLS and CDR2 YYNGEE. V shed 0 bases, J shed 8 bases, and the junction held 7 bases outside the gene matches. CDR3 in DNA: TGTGCCAGCAGCGTAGGGACAGGGCACAGGGAGCCCCAGCATTTT. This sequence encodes CASSVGTGHREPQHF.

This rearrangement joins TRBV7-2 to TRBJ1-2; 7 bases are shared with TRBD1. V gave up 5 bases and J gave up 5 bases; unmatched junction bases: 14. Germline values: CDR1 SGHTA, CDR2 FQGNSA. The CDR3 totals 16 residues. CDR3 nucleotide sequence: TGTGCCAGCAGCCGATACCATTGGGGACAGAGATATGGCTACACCTTC. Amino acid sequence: CASSRYHWGQRYGYTF.

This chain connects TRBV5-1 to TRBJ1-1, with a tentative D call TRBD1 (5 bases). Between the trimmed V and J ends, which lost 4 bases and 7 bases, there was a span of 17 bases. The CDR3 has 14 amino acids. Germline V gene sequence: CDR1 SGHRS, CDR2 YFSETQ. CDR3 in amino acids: CASSPDGAGVEAFF. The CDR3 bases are TGCGCCAGCAGCCCAGACGGGGCTGGGGTTGAAGCTTTCTTT.

CDR3 DNA: TGTGCCAGCAGTCCGGGCGACATAAACACCGGGGAGCTGTTTTTT. Protein product: CASSPGDINTGELFF. V and J are TRBV12-3 or TRBV12-4 and TRBJ2-2; no definite D call. The CDR3 has 15 residues. V dropped 5 bases and J dropped 2 bases, with 12 bases sitting between them.

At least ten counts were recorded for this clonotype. The CDR3 coding sequence is TGCGCCAGCAGCTTGAAAAGGGGGGGATACAATGAGCAGTTCTTC. Its protein product is CASSLKRGGYNEQFF. The chain uses TRBV5-1 and TRBJ2-1; D is perhaps TRBD2 (7 bases). V lost 1 base to trimming and J lost 4 bases, with 12 bases between them. The CDR3 extends over 15 amino acids. Germline V gene data show CDR1 as SGHRS and CDR2 as YFSETQ.

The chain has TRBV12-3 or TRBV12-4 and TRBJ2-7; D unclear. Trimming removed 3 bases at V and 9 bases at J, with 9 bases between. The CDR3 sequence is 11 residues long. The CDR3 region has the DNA TGTGCCAGCAGTTTGGGGATGGTGCAGTACTTC. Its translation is CASSLGMVQYF.